This T cell receptor (beta chain) emerged from a study of T cell clusters in autoimmune cytopenias. TRB amplification used 200 to 250 ng of peripheral blood genomic DNA. Study-level findings and limits: TRB repertoire shifts in secondary cytopenia and chronic lymphocytic leukemia mostly reflected lymphoma, not autoimmunity. The cluster-lack signature was not seen for secondary cytopenia versus chronic lymphocytic leukemia.

TRB was amplified by touch-down multiplex PCR, primer pools A and B combined. TCRdb re-called the multiplex PCR reads; one entry per CDR3 protein, DNA not given. Its table lists 1,100 or so distinct CDR3 sequences. Germline V CDR1 and CDR2: MNHNY, SVGAGI (reference sequence). The CDR3 is made up of 16 amino acids. This clonotype shows up as medium-sized by frequency. Its antigen is still unknown. Material for sequencing was peripheral blood. The rearrangement links TRBV6-6 to TRBJ1-6; TCRdb designates TRBD1, a call that cannot be tested without DNA. This sequence was found in a human donor with an autoimmune cytopenia or autoimmune hepatitis (not recorded which). CDR3 sequence: CASTTGTSSYNSPLHF.